This entry describes one TCR beta chain. This entry comes from a study of blood T cell repertoires in COVID-19. In the study overall: The analysed material was cDNA or gDNA that came from T cells, B-cell-depleted T cells, or PBMCs.

Enrollment of patients from Seattle took place during active infection, with longitudinal follow-up. Original methodology: Quantification of nucleated cells was approximated via reference gene primer amplification. Only in-frame clones appear in the TCRdb table, and some are missing; sequencing was by immunoSEQ multiplex PCR. That table supplies the V and J calls and clone size; D and trimming were determined from the DNA. This sample yields 310,000 or so clones, of which approximately 90% are seen a single time; around 9.9% belongs to the top ten. CDR3 length equals 13 residues. The germline V gene has CDR1 MDHEN and CDR2 SYDVKM. The V end lost 5 bases, the J end lost 4 bases, and 11 bases lay between the germline ends.

The TCR was taken from a young man with COVID-19, enrolled during active disease. The specimen was peripheral blood. The chain uses TRBV28 and TRBJ1-1, with a tentative D call TRBD1 (5 bases). As DNA, the CDR3 is TGTGCCAGCAGTACCTACAGGATCACTGAAGCTTTCTTT. It translates to CASSTYRITEAFF.